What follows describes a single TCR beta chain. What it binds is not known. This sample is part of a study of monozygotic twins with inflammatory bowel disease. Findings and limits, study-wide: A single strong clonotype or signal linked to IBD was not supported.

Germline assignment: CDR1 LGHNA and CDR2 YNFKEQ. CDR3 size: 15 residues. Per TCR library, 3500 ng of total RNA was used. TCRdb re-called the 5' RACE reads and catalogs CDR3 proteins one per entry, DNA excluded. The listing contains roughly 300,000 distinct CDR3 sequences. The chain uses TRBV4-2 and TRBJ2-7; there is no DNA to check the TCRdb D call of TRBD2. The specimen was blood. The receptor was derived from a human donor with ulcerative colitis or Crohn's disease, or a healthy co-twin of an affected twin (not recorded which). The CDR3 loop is CASSQPGLAAYEQYF.